Listed here are 23 T cell receptor beta chains from one sample, sequenced in a study of blood T cell repertoires in COVID-19. The repertoire was sequenced with immunoSEQ multiplex PCR; TCRdb's copy has only in-frame clones and lacks some. The top ten hold approximately 5% of the sample, which has some 370,000 clones, roughly 80% seen once. The sample comprised PBMCs or T cells enriched from blood (not recorded which). The receptor set was obtained from a woman aged 45 to 65 who had recovered from COVID-19.

The rearrangement links TRBV20-1 to TRBJ2-1; D ambiguous. Trimming took off 4 bases at V and 9 bases at J, with 10 bases between the two ends. Germline lookup yields CDR1 DFQATT and CDR2 SNEGSKA (reference sequence). This CDR3 spans 11 amino acids. Here the CDR3 DNA reads TGCAGTGCTACCTCGTACGGTGAGCAGTTCTTC. As protein: CSATSYGEQFF.

The rearrangement joins TRBV30 to TRBJ2-3, with TRBD2 identical over 10 bases. Germline loops: CDR1 GTSNPN, CDR2 SVGIG (reference sequence). The CDR3 is 14 residues long. V lost 8 bases and J lost 2; bases outside the gene matches: 7. CDR3 bases: TGTGCCGGTTCTAGCGGGAGTCCCACAGATACGCAGTATTTT. It translates to CAGSSGSPTDTQYF.

V and J are TRBV5-1 and TRBJ2-5; 9 bases are shared with TRBD1. This CDR3 region has 14 residues. Per germline, CDR1 SGHRS and CDR2 YFSETQ. The V gene end was trimmed by 7 bases and the J gene end by 3 bases; junction bases not matched to a gene: 7. CDR3 DNA sequence: TGCGCCAGCCAATCCACAGGGGGCGAAGAGACCCAGTACTTC. It translates to CASQSTGGEETQYF.

This sequence joins TRBV11-2 and TRBJ1-4, with D possibly TRBD1 on 6 matching bases. The CDR3 consists of 13 residues. In germline, CDR1 is SGHAT, CDR2 FQNNGV. V was trimmed by 5 bases and J by 5 bases, leaving 9 bases between them. Here the CDR3 reads CASSRGQNEKLFF. CDR3 in DNA: TGTGCCAGCAGCCGTGGACAGAATGAAAAACTGTTTTTT.

This chain joins TRBV5-1 and TRBJ1-2, with D unclear. The CDR3 sequence is 13 residues long. With 2 bases removed from V and 8 bases from J, the gap between germline ends came to 13 bases. The germline V gene encodes CDR1 SGHRS and CDR2 YFSETQ. CDR3 nucleotide sequence: TGCGCCAGCAGCTTAAGTCCGTCTGAGGGCTACACCTTC. Its translation is CASSLSPSEGYTF.

V and J are TRBV10-3 and TRBJ1-6; 7 bases are a match to TRBD1. Germline CDR1 is ENHRY and CDR2 is SYGVKD. This CDR3 has 14 amino acids. V lost 6 bases to trimming and J lost 5 bases; unmatched junction nucleotides: 4. Here the CDR3 reads CAIRPGTDNSPLHF. The CDR3 DNA reads TGTGCCATCAGACCCGGGACAGATAATTCACCCCTCCACTTT.

This rearrangement joins TRBV2 to TRBJ1-2; TRBD1 is a possible D gene (5 bases). Looked up from germline, CDR1 is SNHLY and CDR2 is FYNNEI. This CDR3 is built from 13 residues. V dropped 4 bases and J dropped 3 bases, with 9 bases sitting between them. For the CDR3, the DNA is TGTGCCAGCAGTGCGTCAGGGTACTATGGCTACACCTTC. Translating gives CASSASGYYGYTF.

The V gene is TRBV7-9, the J gene TRBJ1-1; a possible D gene is TRBD1 (5 bases). This CDR3 has 16 residues. Trimming shortened V by 1 base and J by 5 bases, and 17 bases separated the two germline ends. Germline V gene data show CDR1 as SEHNR and CDR2 as FQNEAQ (reference sequence). The CDR3 reads CASSLGGVGGKTEAFF. In nucleotides, the CDR3 is TGTGCCAGCAGCTTAGGGGGGGTTGGAGGGAAGACTGAAGCTTTCTTT.

The chain couples TRBV30 to TRBJ1-3; D ambiguous. The CDR3 is 16 amino acids. Trimming stripped 1 base from V and 0 bases from J, with 13 bases between. CDR1 and CDR2 (germline): GTSNPN, SVGIG (reference sequence). Here the CDR3 reads CAWSAHSVYSGNTIYF. In nucleotides, the CDR3 is TGTGCCTGGAGTGCCCATAGCGTATACTCTGGAAACACCATATATTTT.

V gene TRBV5-1 combines with J gene TRBJ1-3; D perhaps matches TRBD1 (5 bases). Germline V gene data show CDR1 as SGHRS and CDR2 as YFSETQ. The CDR3 runs 16 residues. Trimming cost V 4 bases and J 0 bases, with 14 bases left between them. Here the CDR3 DNA reads TGCGCCAGCAGCCGGTCAGGGCCCAACTCTGGAAACACCATATATTTT. Amino acid sequence: CASSRSGPNSGNTIYF.

The chain links TRBV5-1 to TRBJ2-1, with TRBD2 matching 13 bases. This CDR3 has 16 residues. Per the germline V gene, CDR1 is SGHRS and CDR2 is YFSETQ. The junction had 5 bases not matched to a gene; V was cut back by 3 bases and J by 5 bases. The CDR3 is CASSSTSGGAHNEQFF. CDR3 coding DNA: TGCGCCAGCAGCTCAACTAGCGGGGGGGCCCACAATGAGCAGTTCTTC.

The chain has TRBV6-5 and TRBJ1-2; unclear D gene. The V gene lost 6 bases and the J gene lost 8 bases, with 22 bases spanning the gap. This CDR3 is 15 amino acids long. In germline, CDR1 is MNHEY, CDR2 SVGAGI. The CDR3 protein is CASSNAPTAREGYTF. The CDR3 coding sequence is TGTGCCAGCAGCAACGCTCCGACCGCACGGGAGGGCTACACCTTC.

This clone was detected only once. The chain uses TRBV5-1 and TRBJ1-2; possibly TRBD1 for D (6 bases). Germline CDR1 and CDR2: SGHRS and YFSETQ. The V end lost 3 bases, the J end lost 5 bases, and 14 bases lay between the germline ends. This CDR3 is built from 14 residues. CDR3 in amino acids: CASSSLQGGYGYTF. The CDR3, as DNA: TGCGCCAGCAGCTCGCTACAGGGCGGGTATGGCTACACCTTC.

The chain joins TRBV5-4 to TRBJ1-6; D gene uncertain. The length of the CDR3 is 14 residues. Between the trimmed V and J ends, which lost 0 bases and 11 bases, there was a span of 12 bases. Per germline, CDR1 SGHNT and CDR2 YYREEE (reference sequence). The CDR3 sequence: CASSLAVPQAPLHF. CDR3 coding DNA: TGTGCCAGCAGCTTGGCGGTCCCCCAGGCACCCCTCCACTTT.

This clone was counted a few times. CDR3 sequence: CASSLGAVNEKLFF. The CDR3 DNA reads as TGTGCCAGCAGCTTAGGGGCTGTTAATGAAAAACTGTTTTTT. The V call is TRBV7-9, the J call TRBJ1-4; D is unclear. The germline CDR1 and CDR2 sequences are SEHNR and FQNEAQ (reference sequence). The CDR3 covers 14 residues. V was cut by 1 base and J by 4 bases, with 7 bases left in between.

This clone was picked up a small number of times. The chain carries TRBV4-1 and TRBJ2-7; a weak D match, TRBD2 (7 bases). The germline gives CDR1 MGHRA, CDR2 YSYEKL. This CDR3 contains 15 residues. The V end lost 0 bases, the J end lost 7 bases, and 16 bases lay between the germline ends. CDR3 nucleotide sequence: TGCGCCAGCAGCCAAGATGGTCGGGGGGCGGGAGAGCAGTACTTC. This codes for CASSQDGRGAGEQYF.

This chain joins TRBV25-1 and TRBJ1-6, with 8 bases identical to TRBD1. The trim removed 6 bases at V and 9 bases at J, leaving 4 bases unmatched. Germline V gives CDR1 MGHDK, CDR2 SYGVNS. The CDR3 length is 13 residues. The CDR3 coding sequence is TGTGCCAGCAGCCGACAGGGGAGTTCACCCCTCCACTTT. This sequence encodes CASSRQGSSPLHF.

The chain joins TRBV5-6 to TRBJ2-5; tentative D call: TRBD1 (6 bases). CDR1 and CDR2 (germline): SGHDT, YYEEEE. The length of the CDR3 is 14 residues. V was trimmed by 1 base and J by 0 bases, leaving 7 bases between them. CDR3 nucleotide sequence: TGTGCCAGCAGCTTGAGGGGGAACCAAGAGACCCAGTACTTC. This gives the protein CASSLRGNQETQYF. Using reference TRBV5-6 and TRBJ2-5 for the parts outside the CDR3, the full variable domain is DAGVTQSPTHLIKTRGQQVTLRCSPKSGHDTVSWYQQALGQGPQFIFQYYEEEERQRGNFPDRFSGHQFPNYSSELNVNALLLGDSALYLCASSLRGNQETQYFGPGTRLLVL.

The chain has TRBV10-3 and TRBJ1-6; D remains unclear. The germline V and J ends were trimmed by 3 bases and 10 bases, with 10 bases remaining between them. CDR3 length: 13 amino acids. In germline, CDR1 is ENHRY, CDR2 SYGVKD. In DNA form, the CDR3 reads TGTGCCATCAGTGACTTGGAGGGATCACCCCTCCACTTT. It yields the protein CAISDLEGSPLHF.

The CDR3 loop reads CASSRRDYGYNEQFF. For the CDR3, the DNA is TGTGCCAGCAGTCGCCGGGACTATGGCTACAATGAGCAGTTCTTC. The chain combines TRBV7-2 with TRBJ2-1; TRBD2 matches at 7 bases. Looked up from germline, CDR1 is SGHTA and CDR2 is FQGNSA. Germline trimming cut 6 bases from V and 3 bases from J; bases unmatched to any gene: 8. The CDR3 is 15 residues long.

This rearrangement joins TRBV6-5 to TRBJ2-7, with 10 bases matching TRBD1. Looked up from germline, CDR1 is MNHEY and CDR2 is SVGAGI. V dropped 5 bases and J dropped 3; count of bases not matched to a gene: 7. This CDR3 contains 15 residues. CDR3 in DNA: TGTGCCAGCAGTCGCAGGGACAGGGGCGTCTACGAGCAGTACTTC. Translating it yields CASSRRDRGVYEQYF.

The chain employs TRBV11-1 and TRBJ1-1; D gene unclear. CDR1 is SGHAT and CDR2 is FQDESV in the germline V gene (reference sequence). Between the trimmed V and J ends, which lost 4 bases and 0 bases, there was a span of 15 bases. The CDR3 is 16 amino acids. CDR3 nucleotides: TGTGCCAGCAGCTCCCTAATATCGAGGGTGAACACTGAAGCTTTCTTT. Translating it yields CASSSLISRVNTEAFF.

The J gene is TRBJ2-1, the V gene TRBV11-1, with a tentative D call TRBD2 (7 bases). The V gene's germline CDR1 is SGHAT and CDR2 FQDESV (reference sequence). The CDR3 loop spans 16 amino acids. The germline V and J ends were trimmed by 1 base and 5 bases, with 15 bases remaining between them. The CDR3 DNA follows: TGTGCCAGCAGCTTAGATCCCCGGGGGGCAGACAATGAGCAGTTCTTC. As protein: CASSLDPRGADNEQFF.